The next 24 T cell receptor beta chains were all read from a single sample in a study of response to subunit inactivated influenza vaccine. Each CDR3 protein gets one entry after TCRdb re-called the RT-PCR reads with MiXCR. This table has over 450,000 distinct CDR3 sequences, 10% to 15% appearing once. Sequences were derived from PBMCs from blood, sampled roughly 47 days after vaccination. These receptors were collected from a man in his fifties or sixties who received an inactivated influenza vaccine.

This clonotype was detected a few times. This chain uses TRBV7-9 with TRBJ2-1; tentatively, D is TRBD1 (5 bases). Per germline, CDR1 SEHNR and CDR2 FQNEAQ (reference sequence). The CDR3 totals 13 residues. The V gene lost 3 bases and the J gene lost 10 bases, with 13 bases spanning the gap. CDR3 in DNA: TGTGCCAGCAGCTTGGTCCAGGGTAGCGAGCAGTTCTTC. Translated: CASSLVQGSEQFF.

This chain uses TRBV5-1 with TRBJ2-7; D gene unclear. The CDR3 consists of 16 residues. V was trimmed by 3 bases and J by 7 bases, leaving 23 bases between them. Germline V gives CDR1 SGHRS, CDR2 YFSETQ. Here the CDR3 reads CASSSTLSNLSGEQYF. CDR3 DNA: TGCGCCAGCAGCTCAACCCTTTCGAACCTCAGTGGAGAGCAGTACTTC.

This clonotype has only a few counts. The V and J genes are TRBV2 and TRBJ1-2; D is possibly TRBD1 (6 bases). This CDR3 has 15 residues. The germline V gene encodes CDR1 SNHLY and CDR2 FYNNEI. V was shortened by 9 bases and J by 5 bases, with 22 bases between the two germline ends. CDR3 coding DNA: TGTGCCAGTAGACTAACCTTGGGGGCAGGGTATGGCTACACCTTC. It codes for CASRLTLGAGYGYTF. The full variable domain, completed using reference TRBV2 and TRBJ1-2, is EPEVTQTPSHQVTQMGQEVILRCVPISNHLYFYWYRQILGQKVEFLVSFYNNEISEKSEIFDDQFSVERPDGSNFTLKIRSTKLEDSAMYFCASRLTLGAGYGYTFGSGTRLTVV.

This clonotype has a handful of counts. This chain links TRBV12-3 or TRBV12-4 with TRBJ2-7, with D uncertain. The CDR3 loop spans 11 amino acids. Trimming stripped 3 bases from V and 5 bases from J, with 5 bases between. The CDR3 coding sequence is TGTGCCAGCAGTTTTCTCCACGAGCAGTACTTC. This translates into CASSFLHEQYF.

This clonotype has ten or more counts. The gene calls are TRBV20-1 and TRBJ1-5, with TRBD1 identical over 7 bases. CDR3 length equals 13 residues. J gave up 2 bases and V 4 bases, and 2 bases lay outside the gene matches. Germline V gene data show CDR1 as DFQATT and CDR2 as SNEGSKA (reference sequence). CDR3 sequence: CSATGTGNQPQHF. In DNA form, the CDR3 reads TGCAGTGCTACCGGGACAGGCAATCAGCCCCAGCATTTT.

The rearrangement uses TRBV6-1 and TRBJ2-3; D may match TRBD1 or TRBD2 (5 bases each). CDR3 size: 17 residues. The V gene's germline CDR1 is MNHNS and CDR2 SASEGT. Trimming took 7 bases from V and 0 from J, leaving 20 bases between them. CDR3 bases: TGTGCCAGCAATCCCCACGGCCGGGGCGGCAGCACAGATACGCAGTATTTT. Its protein is CASNPHGRGGSTDTQYF.

This clonotype was picked up a small number of times. The chain joins TRBV10-3 to TRBJ2-5; D gene uncertain. The V gene lost 3 bases and the J gene lost 5 bases, with 10 bases spanning the gap. Germline V gives CDR1 ENHRY, CDR2 SYGVKD. The CDR3 extends over 13 amino acids. CDR3 nucleotide sequence: TGTGCCATCAGTGAAGGCGGATCGGAGACCCAGTACTTC. It translates to CAISEGGSETQYF.

This clonotype was detected only a few times. The gene calls are TRBV6-1 and TRBJ2-3; 7 positions agree with TRBD1. CDR3 length equals 16 residues. J gave up 4 bases and V 6 bases, and 13 bases lay outside the gene matches. Germline V CDR1 and CDR2: MNHNS, SASEGT. DNA of the CDR3: TGTGCCAGCAGACCAAACAGGGGCTTAGGGTCAGATACGCAGTATTTT. This translates into CASRPNRGLGSDTQYF.

Ten or more counts support this clonotype. The rearrangement uses TRBV5-1 and TRBJ2-2; possible D gene TRBD2, 5 bases. V was cut by 1 base and J by 7 bases, with 11 bases left in between. Looked up from germline, CDR1 is SGHRS and CDR2 is YFSETQ. The length of the CDR3 is 14 residues. CDR3 DNA: TGCGCCAGCAGCTTGAGAGGGTCCCTCGGGGAGCTGTTTTTT. Translating gives CASSLRGSLGELFF.

V and J are TRBV4-2 and TRBJ1-4; D ambiguous. The V end lost 4 bases, the J end lost 0 bases, and 12 bases lay between the germline ends. Germline values: CDR1 LGHNA, CDR2 YNFKEQ. The CDR3 extends over 16 amino acids. The CDR3 DNA follows: TGTGCCAGCAGCCCCTTCGGCGGGGCAACTAATGAAAAACTGTTTTTT. Residues: CASSPFGGATNEKLFF.

This chain uses TRBV29-1 with TRBJ2-7; a weak D match, TRBD1 (6 bases). This CDR3 region has 14 residues. Deletions cut 4 bases from V and 0 bases from J, with 13 bases between. CDR1 and CDR2 from the germline V gene are SQVTM and ANQGSEA. CDR3 amino acids: CSVVPQGTSYEQYF. CDR3 bases: TGCAGCGTTGTTCCCCAGGGGACCTCCTACGAGCAGTACTTC.

The chain employs TRBV5-1 and TRBJ2-3; D is perhaps TRBD2 (7 bases). V gave up 5 bases and J gave up 4 bases, with 17 bases separating them. The CDR3 loop spans 15 amino acids. Germline V gene data show CDR1 as SGHRS and CDR2 as YFSETQ. Here the CDR3 reads CASRASGGFADTQYF. The CDR3 coding sequence is TGCGCCAGCAGAGCCTCGGGGGGCTTCGCAGATACGCAGTATTTT.

In its sample, this clonotype was seen a few times. V is TRBV29-1 and J is TRBJ2-3; D remains ambiguous. Trimming took off 4 bases at V and 2 bases at J, with 13 bases between the two ends. CDR1 is SQVTM, CDR2 ANQGSEA, per germline. The CDR3 consists of 14 residues. CDR3: CSVVWWGPTDTQYF. In DNA form, the CDR3 reads TGCAGCGTTGTATGGTGGGGTCCCACAGATACGCAGTATTTT.

The chain links TRBV7-2 to TRBJ1-2; D not resolved. V gave up 2 bases and J gave up 5 bases, with 9 bases separating them. Germline lookup yields CDR1 SGHTA and CDR2 FQGNSA. The CDR3 consists of 13 residues. The CDR3 loop is CASSLSREYGYTF. For the CDR3, the DNA is TGTGCCAGCAGCTTATCTCGCGAGTATGGCTACACCTTC.

This clonotype was seen many times. The CDR3 DNA is TGTGCCAGCAGTTTGGGGGTGCGGGAGTGGAATGAGCAGTTCTTC. The encoded protein is CASSLGVREWNEQFF. This rearrangement joins TRBV12-3 or TRBV12-4 to TRBJ2-1; 7 bases map to TRBD2. Trimming removed 3 bases from V and 7 bases from J; junction bases left unmatched: 9. The CDR3 has 15 residues.

This chain uses TRBV7-9 with TRBJ2-5; D remains unclear. The germline CDR1 and CDR2 sequences are SEHNR and FQNEAQ (reference sequence). This CDR3 is 14 amino acids long. V was pared by 2 bases and J by 3 bases, with 10 bases between. Written as DNA, the CDR3 is TGTGCCAGCAGCTTAATAGGTCTTGAAGAGACCCAGTACTTC. This gives the protein CASSLIGLEETQYF. The complete variable domain, with remaining parts taken from reference TRBV7-9 and TRBJ2-5, reads DTGVSQNPRHKITKRGQNVTFRCDPISEHNRLYWYRQTLGQGPEFLTYFQNEAQLEKSRLLSDRFSAERPKGSFSTLEIQRTEQGDSAMYLCASSLIGLEETQYFGPGTRLLVL.

V usage is TRBV6-1 and J usage is TRBJ2-1; 16 bases fit TRBD2. This CDR3 region has 19 residues. The ends lost 8 bases at V and 7 bases at J; junction bases unmatched: 17. Germline V gene sequence: CDR1 MNHNS, CDR2 SASEGT. The CDR3 DNA sequence: TGTGCCAGCCTCGACAGTCAAGGGACTAGCGGGAGGGCCTGGAATGAGCAGTTCTTC. Translating it yields CASLDSQGTSGRAWNEQFF.

The chain recombines TRBV6-2 or TRBV6-3 with TRBJ1-2; 8 positions agree with TRBD1. Germline lookup yields CDR1 MNHEY and CDR2 SVGEGT. Germline trimming cut 6 bases from V and 4 bases from J; bases unmatched to any gene: 13. The CDR3 covers 16 residues. In DNA form, the CDR3 reads TGTGCCAGCAGCTGGGACAGGTTAACGCCTACCTATGGCTACACCTTC. It yields the protein CASSWDRLTPTYGYTF.

This clonotype has at least ten counts. V and J are TRBV19 and TRBJ1-4; D gene uncertain. Trimming cost V 8 bases and J 4 bases, with 11 bases left between them. CDR1 and CDR2 from the germline V gene are LNHDA and SQIVND (reference sequence). This CDR3 has 13 residues. The CDR3 reads CASADGNNEKLFF. The CDR3 coding sequence is TGTGCCAGTGCCGACGGGAATAATGAAAAACTGTTTTTT.

The V gene is TRBV5-1, the J gene TRBJ2-5; 9 bases agree with TRBD1. The CDR3 has 16 amino acids. The ends lost 1 base at V and 5 bases at J; junction bases unmatched: 9. CDR1 SGHRS and CDR2 YFSETQ come from the germline V gene. The CDR3 bases are TGCGCCAGCAGCTTGAGCGGGACAGGGTCTTTTGAGACCCAGTACTTC. Protein product: CASSLSGTGSFETQYF.

V usage is TRBV29-1 and J usage is TRBJ2-1; TRBD2 aligns across 10 bases. The CDR3 runs 16 residues. Trimming took 4 bases from V and 0 from J; bases not matched to a gene: 6. Germline-derived CDR1 and CDR2 are SQVTM and ANQGSEA. DNA of the CDR3: TGCAGCGTTGTGGGTAGCGGGGGGAGCTCCTACAATGAGCAGTTCTTC. Translating gives CSVVGSGGSSYNEQFF.

The table lists this clonotype with many counts. V and J are TRBV9 and TRBJ2-1; possible D gene TRBD2, 6 bases. The V and J ends lost 2 bases and 9 bases respectively, with 9 bases between them. This CDR3 spans 12 amino acids. Germline assignment: CDR1 SGDLS and CDR2 YYNGEE. In DNA, the CDR3 is TGTGCCAGCAGCGTCCGGGGAGGTGAGCAGTTCTTC. Amino acid sequence: CASSVRGGEQFF. Using reference TRBV9 and TRBJ2-1 for the parts outside the CDR3, the full variable domain is DSGVTQTPKHLITATGQRVTLRCSPRSGDLSVYWYQQSLDQGLQFLIQYYNGEERAKGNILERFSAQQFPDLHSELNLSSLELGDSALYFCASSVRGGEQFFGPGTRLTVL.

This clonotype was found many times. The chain has TRBV4-1 and TRBJ2-1; unclear D gene. The CDR3 is made up of 13 amino acids. Germline CDR1 reads MGHRA; CDR2 reads YSYEKL. Trimming stripped 3 bases from V and 5 bases from J, with 8 bases between. CDR3 loop: CASSHGTNNEQFF. DNA of the CDR3: TGCGCCAGCAGCCATGGCACAAACAATGAGCAGTTCTTC.

In this sample, this clonotype turned up many times. J is TRBJ2-2 and V is TRBV7-6; no firm D call. Germline assignment: CDR1 SGHVS and CDR2 FNYEAQ. This CDR3 contains 13 residues. V lost 1 base and J 3 bases, leaving 3 bases between the germline ends. The CDR3 protein is CASSLGDTGELFF. The CDR3 DNA follows: TGTGCCAGCAGCTTAGGGGACACCGGGGAGCTGTTTTTT.